Listed here are 26 T cell receptor beta chains from one sample, sequenced in a study of tumor and adjacent non-tumor tissue in lung cancer. Three rounds of nested PCR, following a modified ARM-PCR protocol, produced the TCRbeta library. TCRdb re-called the multiplex PCR reads with MiXCR, one entry per CDR3 protein. The table has around 200,000 distinct CDR3 sequences, 71% seen once; the top ten hold approximately 25%. RNA was extracted from bulk tissue without any cell sorting. The sample taken for sequencing was lung tumor tissue. All receptors derive from a man aged 55-75 years with non-small cell lung cancer.

This clonotype was seen ten or more times. The chain uses TRBV11-3 and TRBJ2-1, with 10 positions matching TRBD2. CDR1 and CDR2 (germline): SGHNT, YENEEA. Trimming took 2 bases from V and 9 from J; bases not matched to a gene: 1. The CDR3 is 13 amino acids. In DNA form, the CDR3 reads TGTGCCAGCAGCTTACTAGCGGGAGTTGAGCAGTTCTTC. Translated: CASSLLAGVEQFF.

This clonotype appeared once. It is likely a read error, because the conserved phenylalanine at the end of the CDR3 is missing. J is TRBJ2-7 and V is TRBV5-1; 10 bases map to TRBD2. Germline V gene lookup returns CDR1 SGHRS and CDR2 YFSETQ. V dropped 4 bases and J dropped 3; count of bases not matched to a gene: 4. The CDR3 totals 14 residues. The DNA of the CDR3 is TGCGCCAGCAGCCAGCGGACTAGCGGCTACGAGCAGTACTTG. This codes for CASSQRTSGYEQYL.

The chain links TRBV20-1 to TRBJ2-7; D is possibly TRBD2 (5 bases). Trimming took 6 bases from V and 9 from J, leaving 21 bases between them. Per germline, CDR1 DFQATT and CDR2 SNEGSKA (reference sequence). The CDR3 consists of 13 residues. This chain's CDR3 is CSARDVVRAMQYF. CDR3 in DNA: TGCAGTGCCCGGGATGTTGTGAGGGCCATGCAGTACTTC.

This clonotype was counted between two and nine times. The rearrangement joins TRBV20-1 to TRBJ1-2; D ambiguous. Trimming removed 3 bases from V and 8 bases from J, with 19 bases in between. Germline assignment: CDR1 DFQATT and CDR2 SNEGSKA (reference sequence). This CDR3 has 14 amino acids. In DNA, the CDR3 is TGCAGTGCTAGGGCCGCAAAGGTAAAAGGCGGCTACACCTTC. It translates to CSARAAKVKGGYTF.

The chain is built from TRBV20-1 and TRBJ2-7; tentatively, D is TRBD1 (6 bases). The end of the DNA fits TRBJ2-1 better, so the J call may be wrong. From germline, CDR1 is DFQATT and CDR2 SNEGSKA (reference sequence). CDR3 length: 16 residues. The CDR3 sequence is CSARDDRQDASYEQFF. The CDR3 region has the DNA TGCAGTGCTAGAGATGATCGACAGGATGCCTCCTACGAGCAGTTCTTC.

This clonotype was seen once. The junction differs from germline at one of its ends, possibly a read error. This rearrangement joins TRBV11-2 to TRBJ2-5, with TRBD2 as a possible D gene (6 bases). From germline, CDR1 is SGHAT and CDR2 FQNNGV. The CDR3 contains 16 residues. The CDR3 reads CASRLAVDGIQETQYF. The CDR3 DNA sequence: TGTGCCAGCAGGTTAGCGGTGGACGGCATCCAAGAGACCCAGTACTTC.

This clonotype has more than one count but fewer than ten. The V gene is TRBV6-2 or TRBV6-3, the J gene TRBJ1-5; D is undetermined. The V gene lost 0 bases and the J gene lost 0 bases, with 15 bases spanning the gap. The CDR3 has 18 residues. From germline, CDR1 is MNHEY and CDR2 SVGEGT. The CDR3 spells CASSYSNHGPYSNQPQHF. In DNA, the CDR3 is TGTGCCAGCAGTTACTCGAATCATGGGCCGTATAGCAATCAGCCCCAGCATTTT.

As to this clonotype: Germline is not matched at one junction end, which may reflect a read error. This chain joins TRBV20-1 and TRBJ2-2, with D unclear. Germline V gene data show CDR1 as DFQATT and CDR2 as SNEGSKA (reference sequence). The CDR3 runs 13 residues. Here the CDR3 reads CSARGMVTGELFF. CDR3 nucleotides: TGCAGTGCTAGAGGGATGGTCACCGGCGAGCTGTTTTTT.

The rearrangement uses TRBV12-3 or TRBV12-4 and TRBJ2-7; 12 positions agree with TRBD2. The CDR3 has 15 residues. J was trimmed by 0 bases and V by 6 bases; bases with no gene match: 3. The CDR3 DNA reads as TGTGCCAGCAGCGCTAGCGGGAGGGGCTCCTACGAGCAGTACTTC. As protein: CASSASGRGSYEQYF.

Points on this clonotype: Because it lacks the conserved phenylalanine or tryptophan at the end, this CDR3 is likely a read error. The chain combines TRBV28 with TRBJ2-7; possible D gene TRBD2, 5 bases. With 3 bases removed from V and 1 base from J, the gap between germline ends came to 13 bases. CDR3 length: 15 residues. The germline V gene has CDR1 MDHEN and CDR2 SYDVKM. Here the CDR3 DNA reads TGTGCCAGCAGTTTCTGGAGCGGTCTGTCCTACGAGCAGTACTTA. Its translation is CASSFWSGLSYEQYL.

This clonotype was seen once. No conserved phenylalanine or tryptophan is present at the end of the CDR3, so a read error is the likely explanation. The rearrangement joins TRBV5-6 to TRBJ2-5; no definite D call. The V end was cut by 4 bases, the J end by 2 bases, with 6 bases between. CDR3 length equals 12 residues. CDR1 is SGHDT and CDR2 is YYEEEE in the germline V gene. The CDR3 loop is CASSLPQETQYI. CDR3 in DNA: TGTGCCAGCAGCCTGCCGCAAGAGACCCAGTACATC.

The rearrangement links TRBV5-1 to TRBJ2-1, with a possible D match to TRBD2 (6 bases). The V gene lost 4 bases and the J gene lost 2 bases, with 19 bases spanning the gap. The CDR3 has 17 residues. Per the germline V gene, CDR1 is SGHRS and CDR2 is YFSETQ. The CDR3 here is CASSSVPPGEPYNEQFF. The CDR3 DNA reads as TGCGCCAGCAGCAGTGTTCCACCGGGAGAACCCTACAATGAGCAGTTCTTC.

As concerns this clonotype: The junction departs from the called germline gene at one end, perhaps through a read error. The chain joins TRBV20-1 to TRBJ2-7; TRBD2 agrees at 10 bases. Germline CDR1 DFQATT, CDR2 SNEGSKA (reference sequence). The CDR3 length is 14 residues. CDR3 nucleotide sequence: TGCAGTGCTCCCCCTAGCGGGAGCTCATACAAGCAGTATTTC. This gives the protein CSAPPSGSSYKQYF.

In the case of this clonotype: At one of its ends the junction is not consistent with the germline gene, which may arise from a read error. This sequence joins TRBV20-1 and TRBJ1-6; 8 bases line up with TRBD1. Per the germline V gene, CDR1 is DFQATT and CDR2 is SNEGSKA (reference sequence). The CDR3 covers 15 residues. CDR3 bases: TGCCGTGCTAGAGCCGGGACAGGTTATAATTCACCCCTCCACTTT. It encodes CRARAGTGYNSPLHF.

This clonotype was counted a few times. A much more abundant neighbour one base away suggests this may be a read error. The rearrangement uses TRBV29-1 and TRBJ2-2; 8 positions agree with TRBD2. CDR3 size: 14 residues. From germline, CDR1 is SQVTM and CDR2 ANQGSEA. The CDR3 DNA reads TGCAGCGTGTCGACTAGCGCGAACACCTGGGAGCTGTTTTTT. Its translation is CSVSTSANTWELFF.

The V gene is TRBV5-1, the J gene TRBJ2-7; 9 nucleotides agree with TRBD2. The trim removed 0 bases at V and 7 bases at J, leaving 2 bases unmatched. The length of the CDR3 is 13 residues. Germline assignment: CDR1 SGHRS and CDR2 YFSETQ. CDR3 sequence: CASSLVLAGEQYF. Here the CDR3 DNA reads TGCGCCAGCAGCTTGGTACTAGCGGGTGAGCAGTACTTC.

The J gene is TRBJ2-7, the V gene TRBV20-1; a possible D gene is TRBD2 (7 bases). Germline V gene data show CDR1 as DFQATT and CDR2 as SNEGSKA (reference sequence). CDR3 length equals 15 residues. Trimming stripped 8 bases from V and 1 base from J, with 21 bases between. The CDR3 reads CSSPPAGAESYEQYF. The CDR3 bases are TGCAGTTCCCCCCCCGCGGGGGCGGAATCCTACGAGCAGTACTTC.

A note on this clonotype: The germline gene is not matched at one end of the junction; a read error may be the cause. The chain employs TRBV6-2 or TRBV6-3 and TRBJ2-7; D call uncertain. Germline V lookup: CDR1 MNHEY, CDR2 SVGEGT. The CDR3 extends over 12 amino acids. The CDR3 coding sequence is TGTTCCAGCAGTTACGAGGAATACGAACAGTACTTC. Encoded protein: CSSSYEEYEQYF.

The chain has TRBV6-6 and TRBJ2-7; D gene ambiguous. V was pared by 2 bases and J by 0 bases, with 5 bases between. Germline CDR1 is MNHNY and CDR2 is SVGAGI (reference sequence). The CDR3 spans 13 residues. The CDR3: CASSYQPSYEQYF. CDR3 DNA: TGTGCCAGCAGTTACCAGCCCTCCTACGAGCAGTACTTC.

The chain is built from TRBV10-1 and TRBJ2-1, with D possibly matching TRBD1 (5 bases). Germline V gene data show CDR1 as WNHNN and CDR2 as SYGVQD (reference sequence). Trimming removed 6 bases at V and 4 bases at J, with 16 bases between. This CDR3 contains 15 residues. CDR3 sequence: CASRGIGAQYNEQFF. The CDR3 DNA is TGCGCCAGCAGAGGTATAGGGGCCCAGTACAATGAGCAGTTCTTC.

Concerning this clonotype: A junction boundary mismatches the germline segment, possibly from a read error. This chain connects TRBV10-2 to TRBJ2-2; D perhaps matches TRBD1 (6 bases). CDR1 and CDR2 from the germline V gene are WSHSY and SAAADI. There are 14 residues in the CDR3. This CDR3 is CASRRDMGTGDLFF. CDR3 DNA: TGCGCCAGCAGAAGGGACATGGGGACCGGGGACCTGTTTTTT.

This clonotype came up once. Being one base from a much bigger clone, this may be a read error. The CDR3 DNA is TGTGCCAGCAGTCATCGGGACACCGGGGAGCTGTTTTTT. Translation gives CASSHRDTGELFF. The V call is TRBV6-2 or TRBV6-3, the J call TRBJ2-2; unclear D gene. The ends were cut back, 5 bases at V and 3 bases at J, with 7 bases in the middle. The CDR3 loop spans 13 amino acids. Germline values: CDR1 MNHEY, CDR2 SVGEGT.

The rearrangement uses TRBV4-3 and TRBJ1-6, with a weak D call TRBD1 (6 bases). CDR1 and CDR2 from the germline V gene are LGHNA and YSLEER. V was pared by 0 bases and J by 7 bases, with 19 bases between. This CDR3 contains 18 residues. The CDR3 DNA sequence: TGCGCCAGCAGCCAAGACCCCCATGCGGGACAAGGGAATTCACCCCTCCACTTT. It is translated as CASSQDPHAGQGNSPLHF.

This clonotype has only a few counts. This chain joins TRBV6-2 or TRBV6-3 and TRBJ1-1, with TRBD1 as a possible D gene (5 bases). The CDR3 spans 13 residues. Trimming left V 7 bases short and J 1 base short, with 10 bases between. The germline V gene encodes CDR1 MNHEY and CDR2 SVGEGT. The CDR3 is CASTAQENTEAFF. CDR3 sequence (DNA): TGTGCCAGCACCGCACAGGAGAACACTGAAGCTTTCTTT.

As to this clonotype: The junction departs from the called germline gene at one end, perhaps through a read error. The chain carries TRBV6-2 or TRBV6-3 and TRBJ2-3; no reliable D call. This CDR3 region has 14 residues. The V gene's germline CDR1 is MNHEY and CDR2 SVGEGT. In nucleotides, the CDR3 is TGTGCCAACAGTTCCCGGGCCAAAAGAGATACTCAGTATTTT. It codes for CANSSRAKRDTQYF.

The chain employs TRBV11-2 and TRBJ2-1; no clear D. The germline V gene encodes CDR1 SGHAT and CDR2 FQNNGV. The CDR3 consists of 15 residues. CDR3 in amino acids: CVNSLEGFGVNEQFF. In DNA, the CDR3 is TGTGTCAACAGCCTCGAAGGTTTTGGTGTGAATGAGCAGTTCTTC. The variable domain in full, completed from reference TRBV11-2 and TRBJ2-1, reads EAGVAQSPRYKIIEKRQSVAFWCNPISGHATLYWYQQILGQGPKLLIQFQNNGVVDDSQLPKDRFSAERLKGVDSTLKIQPAKLEDSAVYLCVNSLEGFGVNEQFFGPGTRLTVL.